Included here is one T cell receptor beta chain sequence, with context. Sequenced by immunoSEQ multiplex PCR; TCRdb stores in-frame clones only, minus some. The sample consists of 430,000 or so clones, about 88% of them appearing once. These data belong to a study of blood T cell repertoires in COVID-19. About the research overall: Material from acute and convalescent COVID-19 was sourced from the United States, Italy and Spain.

V was trimmed by 2 bases and J by 2 bases, leaving 15 bases between them. The CDR3 contains 16 residues. Germline loops: CDR1 SGHTA, CDR2 FQGTGA. Participants reported their clinical history, and cohort assignment relied on those reports. Before they entered the study, exposed participants had met a COVID-19 case within 2 weeks. The specimen sequenced was PBMCs or T cells enriched from blood (not recorded which). The chain uses TRBV7-3 and TRBJ1-2; a weak D match, TRBD1 (5 bases). This TCR was recovered from a young woman who had been exposed to COVID-19. CDR3 protein: CASSLVGGSDNYGYTF. The DNA for the CDR3 is TGTGCCAGCAGCTTAGTCGGGGGGTCGGACAACTATGGCTACACCTTC.